This T cell receptor (beta chain) was documented in a study of blood T cells in healthy people across ages. A second PCR, run for about 7 to 12 cycles, used a sample-barcoded 5' primer plus a J-beta primer mix. TCRdb used MiXCR to reprocess the 5' RACE reads, holding one entry per CDR3 protein. Here the sample spans around 1.5 million distinct CDR3 sequences, around 59% being singletons. No fewer than 6 micrograms of total RNA were isolated from every sample. Germline V CDR1 and CDR2: MNHNS, SASEGT. There are 15 residues in the CDR3. The germline V and J ends were trimmed by 2 bases and 4 bases, with 14 bases remaining between them. About this clonotype: Its target is unknown.

Study-level results: Relative to aged donors, long-lived donors carried more naive CD4+ cells and displayed higher diversity.

The sequence came from a man between 18 and 35 years old in good health. The chain carries TRBV6-1 and TRBJ2-5; perhaps TRBD2 as D (6 bases). The sample consisted of blood. CDR3 protein: CASSENTAGGETQYF. As DNA, the CDR3 is TGTGCCAGCAGTGAAAATACAGCGGGCGGAGAGACCCAGTACTTC.